The 4 T cell receptor beta chains below all came from one sample that was sequenced in a study of shared clonotypes between healthy human individuals. Clones were read by immunoSEQ multiplex PCR, and TCRdb kept only the in-frame ones, dropping some. The sample lists around 200,000 clones; 65% to 70% were seen once. Source material: memory CD4+ T cells sorted from blood. Subset: CD45RA-negative fraction. Receptors originate from a man under 40 in good health.

V gene TRBV11-2 combines with J gene TRBJ1-5; no reliable D call. Germline loops: CDR1 SGHAT, CDR2 FQNNGV. This CDR3 spans 16 amino acids. V lost 5 bases and J 6 bases, leaving 20 bases between the germline ends. CDR3 sequence reads: CASSPSGEGYGQPQHF. The CDR3 DNA follows: TGTGCCAGCAGCCCCTCCGGGGAAGGGTATGGTCAGCCCCAGCATTTT.

This clone was seen just once. The chain has TRBV10-3 and TRBJ2-1; 14 nucleotides match TRBD2. The CDR3 is made up of 23 amino acids. The germline V gene encodes CDR1 ENHRY and CDR2 SYGVKD. The junction had 26 bases not matched to a gene; V was cut back by 4 bases and J by 6 bases. CDR3 amino acids: CAISGRPGRLGTSGSSNSNEQFF. The CDR3 DNA sequence: TGTGCCATCAGTGGGCGGCCCGGGCGATTAGGGACTAGCGGGAGTTCGAATAGCAATGAGCAGTTCTTC.

The chain couples TRBV9 to TRBJ1-2; D is uncertain. The CDR3 extends over 14 amino acids. The germline CDR1 and CDR2 sequences are SGDLS and YYNGEE. Trimming took off 0 bases at V and 5 bases at J, with 11 bases between the two ends. The CDR3 sequence: CASSVDSRRYGYTF. CDR3 coding DNA: TGTGCCAGCAGCGTAGACAGTAGACGTTATGGCTACACCTTC.

Here the CDR3 reads CASSLITGNYGYTF. In DNA form, the CDR3 reads TGTGCCAGCAGCTTGATAACAGGGAACTATGGCTACACCTTC. The chain joins TRBV5-4 to TRBJ1-2; perhaps TRBD1 as D (6 bases). CDR3 size: 14 residues. V shed 1 base and J shed 2 bases, with 9 bases lying between them. The germline gives CDR1 SGHNT, CDR2 YYREEE (reference sequence).